This T cell receptor (beta chain) was observed in a study of CD8+ T cells in alopecia areata. Extraction of RNA preceded its reverse transcription into cDNA, which served as the sequencing template. The table came from immunoSEQ multiplex PCR; TCRdb's copy has only in-frame clones and leaves some out. The sample includes 140,000 to 150,000 clones, 54% seen only once; the top ten take about 15%. On this clone itself: What it binds is unknown.

The CDR3 spans 14 residues. Germline CDR1 is SEHNR and CDR2 is FQNEAQ (reference sequence). Unmatched junction bases numbered 6, after V lost 3 bases and J lost 6 bases. Broader study findings: A great number of expanded lesional clones endured in scalp and blood during tofacitinib. Any link of baseline CD8+ expansion to response, resting on one nonresponder, remains uncertain.

The treatment is: oral pan-JAK inhibitor, 5-10 mg twice daily. This specimen was CD8+ T cells sorted from blood, taken at week 4, from a patient treated with tofacitinib. The chain couples TRBV7-9 to TRBJ1-2, with TRBD1 matching over 8 bases. The receptor's source is a human donor with alopecia areata. As DNA, the CDR3 is TGTGCCAGCAGCTTGCCGACAGGGGTGCATGGCTACACCTTC. Translating gives CASSLPTGVHGYTF.